This TCR beta chain originates from a study of blood T cell repertoires in COVID-19. Produced via immunoSEQ multiplex PCR; TCRdb's table is partial and in-frame only. The sample lists fewer than 400,000 clones; over 90% were seen once. The CDR3 runs to 15 residues. The germline V and J ends were trimmed by 1 base and 4 bases, with 13 bases remaining between them. Germline lookup yields CDR1 LGHDT and CDR2 YNNKEL (reference sequence). Grouping used clinical history reported by participants in a survey and questionnaire. The sample was PBMCs or T cells enriched from blood (not recorded which). The rearrangement uses TRBV3-1 (or the pseudogene TRBV3-2) and TRBJ1-1; possible D gene TRBD1, 5 bases. The sequence was collected from a woman in her 30s who had been exposed to COVID-19. CDR3 nucleotide sequence: TGTGCCAGCAGCCAAGTGGCAGGGCTTTCCACTGAAGCTTTCTTT. Protein: CASSQVAGLSTEAFF.